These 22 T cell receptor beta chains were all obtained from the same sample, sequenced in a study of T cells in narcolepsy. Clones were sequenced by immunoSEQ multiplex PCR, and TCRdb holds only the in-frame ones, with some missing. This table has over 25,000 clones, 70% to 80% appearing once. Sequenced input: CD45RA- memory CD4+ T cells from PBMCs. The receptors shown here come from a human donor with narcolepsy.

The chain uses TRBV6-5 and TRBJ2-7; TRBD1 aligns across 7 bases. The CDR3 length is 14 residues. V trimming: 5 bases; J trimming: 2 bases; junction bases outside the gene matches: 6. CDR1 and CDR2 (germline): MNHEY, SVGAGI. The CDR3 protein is CASSASTGTYEQYF. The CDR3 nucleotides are TGTGCCAGCAGTGCATCGACAGGGACCTACGAGCAGTACTTC.

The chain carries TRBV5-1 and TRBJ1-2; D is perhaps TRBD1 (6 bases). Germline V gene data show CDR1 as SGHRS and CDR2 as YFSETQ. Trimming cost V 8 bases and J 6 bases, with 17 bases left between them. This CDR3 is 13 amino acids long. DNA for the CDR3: TGCGCCAGTAAACAGGGTGAATTTGATGGCTACACCTTC. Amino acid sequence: CASKQGEFDGYTF.

The CDR3 here is CASSVMWSTEAFF. The DNA of the CDR3 is TGTGCCAGCAGTGTAATGTGGAGCACTGAAGCTTTCTTT. V and J are TRBV2 and TRBJ1-1; no firm D call. Per the germline V gene, CDR1 is SNHLY and CDR2 is FYNNEI. The V end was cut by 4 bases, the J end by 4 bases, with 10 bases between. The CDR3 spans 13 residues.

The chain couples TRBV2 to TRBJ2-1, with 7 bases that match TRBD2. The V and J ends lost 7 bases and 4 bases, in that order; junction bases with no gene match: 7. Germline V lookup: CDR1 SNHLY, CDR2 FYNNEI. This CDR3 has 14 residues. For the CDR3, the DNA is TGTGCCAGCACCCCCTGGGGGGGGTACAATGAGCAGTTCTTC. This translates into CASTPWGGYNEQFF.

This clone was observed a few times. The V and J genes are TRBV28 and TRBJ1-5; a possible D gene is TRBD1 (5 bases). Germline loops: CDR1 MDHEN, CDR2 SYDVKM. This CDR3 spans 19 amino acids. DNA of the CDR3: TGTGTCGAACCTTTACCAGGAAAAGGACACCCTTATAGCAATCAGCCCCAGCATTTT. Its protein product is CVEPLPGKGHPYSNQPQHF.

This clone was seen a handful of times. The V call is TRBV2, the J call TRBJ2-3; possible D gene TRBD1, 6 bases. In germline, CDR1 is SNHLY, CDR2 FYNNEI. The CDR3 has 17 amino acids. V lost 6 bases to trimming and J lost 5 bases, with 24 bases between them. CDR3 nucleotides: TGTGCCAGCAGAACAAACTACGGACAGTCGTACGGAGATACGCAGTATTTT. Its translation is CASRTNYGQSYGDTQYF.

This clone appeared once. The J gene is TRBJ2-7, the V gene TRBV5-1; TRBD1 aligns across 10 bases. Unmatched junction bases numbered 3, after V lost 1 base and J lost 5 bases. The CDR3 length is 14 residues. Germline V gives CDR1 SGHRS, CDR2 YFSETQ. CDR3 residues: CASSLPGTGDEQYF. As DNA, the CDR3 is TGCGCCAGCAGCTTGCCCGGGACAGGGGACGAGCAGTACTTC.

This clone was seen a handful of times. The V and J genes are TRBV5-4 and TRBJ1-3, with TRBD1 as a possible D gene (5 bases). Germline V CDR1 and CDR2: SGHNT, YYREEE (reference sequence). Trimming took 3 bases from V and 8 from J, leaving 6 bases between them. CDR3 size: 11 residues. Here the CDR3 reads CASSWGDTIYF. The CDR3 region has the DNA TGTGCCAGCAGCTGGGGCGACACCATATATTTT.

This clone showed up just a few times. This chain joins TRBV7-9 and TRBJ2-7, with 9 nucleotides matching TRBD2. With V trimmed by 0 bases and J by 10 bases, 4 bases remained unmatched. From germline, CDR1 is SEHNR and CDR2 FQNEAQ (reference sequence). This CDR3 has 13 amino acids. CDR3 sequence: CASSLAGSGGQYF. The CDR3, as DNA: TGTGCCAGCAGCTTAGCTGGTAGCGGGGGACAGTACTTC.

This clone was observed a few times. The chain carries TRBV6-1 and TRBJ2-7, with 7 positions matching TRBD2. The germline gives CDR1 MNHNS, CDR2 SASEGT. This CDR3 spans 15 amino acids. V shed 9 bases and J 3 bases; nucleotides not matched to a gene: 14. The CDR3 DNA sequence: TGTGCCAGACACCCGACTAGCCCTTGGGGCTACGAGCAGTACTTC. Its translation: CARHPTSPWGYEQYF.

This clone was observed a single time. For the CDR3, the DNA is TGTGCCAGCAGTTACCGTCCCCGGGGGACCTACGAGCAGTACTTC. It encodes CASSYRPRGTYEQYF. The chain combines TRBV6-6 with TRBJ2-7; D is possibly TRBD2 (6 bases). The CDR3 has 15 amino acids. Germline CDR1 MNHNY, CDR2 SVGAGI (reference sequence). V was shortened by 2 bases and J by 2 bases, with 13 bases between the two germline ends.

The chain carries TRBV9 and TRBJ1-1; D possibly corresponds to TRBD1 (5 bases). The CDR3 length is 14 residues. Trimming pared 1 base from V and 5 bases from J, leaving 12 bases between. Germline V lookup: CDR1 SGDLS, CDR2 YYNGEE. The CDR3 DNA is TGTGCCAGCAGCGTAATAAGACGGGGGACTGAAGCTTTCTTT. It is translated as CASSVIRRGTEAFF.

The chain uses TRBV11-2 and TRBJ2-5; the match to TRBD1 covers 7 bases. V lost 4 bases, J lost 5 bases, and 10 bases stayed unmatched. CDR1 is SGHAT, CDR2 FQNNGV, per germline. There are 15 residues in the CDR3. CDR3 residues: CASSSREGAEETQYF. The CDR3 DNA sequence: TGTGCCAGCAGCTCCCGTGAGGGGGCCGAGGAGACCCAGTACTTC.

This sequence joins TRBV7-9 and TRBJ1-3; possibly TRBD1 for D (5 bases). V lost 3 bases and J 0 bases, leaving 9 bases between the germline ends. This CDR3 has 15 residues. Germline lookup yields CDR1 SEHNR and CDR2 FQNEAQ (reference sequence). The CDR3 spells CASSFSGNSGNTIYF. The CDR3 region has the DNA TGTGCCAGCAGCTTTTCAGGGAACTCTGGAAACACCATATATTTT.

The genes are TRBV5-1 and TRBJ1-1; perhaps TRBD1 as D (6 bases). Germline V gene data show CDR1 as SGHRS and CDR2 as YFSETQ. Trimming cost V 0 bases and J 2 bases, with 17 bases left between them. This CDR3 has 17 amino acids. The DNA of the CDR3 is TGCGCCAGCAGCTTGGGACCCCGAGGGGGGAGAAACACTGAAGCTTTCTTT. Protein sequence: CASSLGPRGGRNTEAFF. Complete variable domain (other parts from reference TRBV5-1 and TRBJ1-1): KAGVTQTPRYLIKTRGQQVTLSCSPISGHRSVSWYQQTPGQGLQFLFEYFSETQRNKGNFPGRFSGRQFSNSRSEMNVSTLELGDSALYLCASSLGPRGGRNTEAFFGQGTRLTVV.

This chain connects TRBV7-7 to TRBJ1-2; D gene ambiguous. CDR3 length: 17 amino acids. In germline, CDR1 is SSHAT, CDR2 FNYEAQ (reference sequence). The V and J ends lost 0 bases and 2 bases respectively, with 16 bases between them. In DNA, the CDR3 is TGTGCCAGCAGCTTAGCCAGACCACCAAGCAAAAACTATGGCTACACCTTC. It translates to CASSLARPPSKNYGYTF. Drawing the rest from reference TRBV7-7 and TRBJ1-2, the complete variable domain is GAGVSQSPRYKVTKRGQDVTLRCDPISSHATLYWYQQALGQGPEFLTYFNYEAQPDKSGLPSDRFSAERPEGSISTLTIQRTEQRDSAMYRCASSLARPPSKNYGYTFGSGTRLTVV.

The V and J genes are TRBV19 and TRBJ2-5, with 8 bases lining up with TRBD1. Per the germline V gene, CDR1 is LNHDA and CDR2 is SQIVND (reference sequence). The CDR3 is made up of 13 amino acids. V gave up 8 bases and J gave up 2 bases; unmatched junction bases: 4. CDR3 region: CASSDRVQETQYF. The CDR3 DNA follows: TGTGCCAGTTCGGACAGGGTTCAAGAGACCCAGTACTTC. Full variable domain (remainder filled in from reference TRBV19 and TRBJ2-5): DGGITQSPKYLFRKEGQNVTLSCEQNLNHDAMYWYRQDPGQGLRLIYYSQIVNDFQKGDIAEGYSVSREKKESFPLTVTSAQKNPTAFYLCASSDRVQETQYFGPGTRLLVL.

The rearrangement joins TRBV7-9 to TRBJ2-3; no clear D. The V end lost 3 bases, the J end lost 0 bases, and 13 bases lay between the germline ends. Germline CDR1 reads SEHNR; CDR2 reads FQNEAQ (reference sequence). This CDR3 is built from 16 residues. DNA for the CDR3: TGTGCCAGCAGCTTGGGCGCGGCAGTAAGCACAGATACGCAGTATTTT. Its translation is CASSLGAAVSTDTQYF.

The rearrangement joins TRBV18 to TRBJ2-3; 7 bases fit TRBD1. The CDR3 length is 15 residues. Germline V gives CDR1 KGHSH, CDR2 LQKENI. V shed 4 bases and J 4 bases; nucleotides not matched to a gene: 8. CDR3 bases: TGTGCCAGCTCACTAGGGACAGCGGCATCAGATACGCAGTATTTT. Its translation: CASSLGTAASDTQYF.

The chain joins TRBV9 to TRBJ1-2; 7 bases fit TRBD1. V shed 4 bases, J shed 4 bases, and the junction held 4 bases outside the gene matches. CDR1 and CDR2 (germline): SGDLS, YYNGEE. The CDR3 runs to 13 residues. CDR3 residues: CASSTRDSYGYTF. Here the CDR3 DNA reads TGTGCCAGCAGCACCCGGGACAGCTATGGCTACACCTTC.

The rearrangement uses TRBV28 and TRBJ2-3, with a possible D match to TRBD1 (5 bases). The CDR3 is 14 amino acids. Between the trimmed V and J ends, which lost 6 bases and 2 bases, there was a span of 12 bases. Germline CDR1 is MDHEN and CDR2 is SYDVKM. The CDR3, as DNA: TGTGCCAGCAGCCTAGACAGAAACACAGATACGCAGTATTTT. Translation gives CASSLDRNTDTQYF.

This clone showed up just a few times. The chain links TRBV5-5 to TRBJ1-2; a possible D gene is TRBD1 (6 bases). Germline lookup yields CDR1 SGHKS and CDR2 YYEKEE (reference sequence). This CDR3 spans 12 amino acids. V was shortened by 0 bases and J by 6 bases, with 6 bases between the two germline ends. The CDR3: CASSLDRDGYTF. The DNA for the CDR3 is TGTGCCAGCAGCTTGGACAGGGATGGCTACACCTTC.